This T cell receptor beta chain was recovered during a study of PD-1 blockade in mismatch repair-deficient tumors. Study-level results: Rapid post-treatment expansion, then contraction, generally preceding radiologic response, marked tumor-resident clones.

Comments on this clone: The antigen is undetermined.

PCR or immunohistochemistry showed mismatch repair deficiency in every enrolled patient. TCR sequencing covered a few patients who responded to pembrolizumab. Profiling relied on immunoSEQ multiplex PCR, and the TCRdb table lists in-frame clones only, not all of them. This sample has around 100,000 clones, with 65% to 80% found just once. The germline V gene encodes CDR1 SGHVS and CDR2 FNYEAQ. The CDR3 runs to 19 residues. Trimming took off 5 bases at V and 6 bases at J, with 30 bases between the two ends. The sequence was collected from an adult with mismatch repair-deficient cancer. This chain uses TRBV7-6 with TRBJ2-3; D tentatively reads TRBD1 or TRBD2 (5 bases each). Here the sequenced sample was peripheral blood, taken just over 59 weeks after starting pembrolizumab. The CDR3 reads CASSLGLGASSPWGDTQYF. CDR3 in DNA: TGTGCCAGCAGCCTCGGCCTTGGGGCTAGCAGCCCATGGGGGGATACGCAGTATTTT.